These T cell receptor beta chains were read from a single sample in a study of blood T cell repertoires in COVID-19. Sequenced by immunoSEQ multiplex PCR; TCRdb stores in-frame clones only, minus some. The sample holds 25,000 or so clones, 90% to 95% seen once. The sequenced sample consisted of peripheral blood. The receptors stem from a woman in her forties or fifties with active COVID-19. The CDR3 runs from the conserved cysteine through the conserved F or W.

V: TRBV28; CDR3: CASSSSGTGDEQYF
V: TRBV2; CDR3: CASSGEPGSLNTEAFF
V: TRBV5-1; CDR3: CASSFSGGNTGELFF
V: TRBV9; CDR3: CASSPFGTGGNEQFF
V: TRBV6-5; CDR3: CASSIQRSGNTIYF
V: TRBV2; CDR3: CARGGTSNTGELFF
V: TRBV28; CDR3: CASRLSFPGQGAGYTF
V: TRBV18; CDR3: CASSPSSYEQYF
V: TRBV6-5; CDR3: CASSYSGGMNTEAFF
V: TRBV19; CDR3: CASIPTSDADTQYF